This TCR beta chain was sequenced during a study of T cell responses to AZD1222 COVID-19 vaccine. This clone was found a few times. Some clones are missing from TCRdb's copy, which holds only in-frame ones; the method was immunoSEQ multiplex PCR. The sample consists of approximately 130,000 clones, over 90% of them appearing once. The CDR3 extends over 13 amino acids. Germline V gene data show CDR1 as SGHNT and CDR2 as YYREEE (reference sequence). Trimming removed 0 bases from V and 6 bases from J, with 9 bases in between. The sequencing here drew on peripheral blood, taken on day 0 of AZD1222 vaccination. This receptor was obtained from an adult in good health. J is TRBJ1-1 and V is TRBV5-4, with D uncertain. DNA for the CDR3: TGTGCCAGCAGCTTGGGGTTAGGGCCTGAAGCTTTCTTT. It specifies CASSLGLGPEAFF. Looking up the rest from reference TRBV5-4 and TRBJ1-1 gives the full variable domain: ETGVTQSPTHLIKTRGQQVTLRCSSQSGHNTVSWYQQALGQGPQFIFQYYREEENGRGNFPPRFSGLQFPNYSSELNVNALELDDSALYLCASSLGLGPEAFFGQGTRLTVV.